The TCR beta chain under discussion was sequenced for a study of shared clonotypes between healthy human individuals (dated by TCRdb to about 2020). Context from the whole study: Three men and a couple of women, aged 18 to 49 years, made up the cohort. To estimate repertoire size and how much clonotype sharing occurs between individuals, the study deeply sequenced the blood TCR repertoires of five healthy adults. To increase sequencing depth and limit assay-specific biases, TCR repertoire library preparation and sequencing were carried out by different laboratories using diverse techniques. Between about 0.8 and 9.5 billion PBMCs per donor were obtained by leukapheresis. Per donor, three plates each were used for CD4 naive and CD4 memory, two for CD8 naive, and one for CD8 memory.

TCR CDR3 regions were amplified from genomic DNA by multiplex PCR using the deep immunoSEQ assay. Extracted genomic DNA from each cell subset was distributed evenly across all wells of several immunoSEQ 96-well plates, and each plate was treated as a replicate. For sorted subsets, each replicate PCR was loaded with 150 to 250 ng genomic DNA, equivalent to roughly 30,000 T cell genomes. Purified libraries were measured with a Qubit 3.0 fluorometer, size-checked on a Bioanalyzer 2100, and measured again with the KAPA Library Quantification kit. Each immunoSEQ 96-well plate was sequenced on its own single-read 150-cycle Illumina NextSeq 550 flow cell. In the authors' own workflow: Because the immunoSEQ output held only junctional sequences and lacked quality scores, the filtering could not match the filtering applied to full-length reads. Sequences were annotated with PyIR, a Python wrapper for IgBLAST v1.9, and V/J genes and CDR3 were assigned using IMGT germline references. Reads with weak V/J assignments (E-value above 1e-6), missing CDR3, stop codons, out-of-frame junctions, or ambiguous translated residues were removed. V3J clonotypes were defined by identical inferred V gene, J gene, and CDR3 amino acid sequence. To compute the percentage overlap between repertoires, the number of shared unique clonotypes was divided by the size of the smaller repertoire. RTK rarefaction, the Chao1 estimator, and Recon v2.1 estimates of unobserved clonotypes were used to assess repertoire richness. Generation probabilities for all TCRbeta clonotypes obtained by the gDNA method from four donors were computed using OLGA. Entries here come from immuneACCESS through TCRdb and include only in-frame sequences with V and J called. Some clones fail to appear in such tables; in the studies checked, an unresolved V gene covers under half of the shortfall, and the cause of the remainder is unknown. V, J and clone size were drawn from that table, and D and trimming were deduced from the DNA. This sample gives some 240,000 clones in total; 65% to 70% of them show up just once. The ten largest clones add up to approximately 10% of the sample.

The paper's findings and limits, for the study overall: Compared with non-shared clonotypes, the clonotypes found in all four sorted-subset donors had higher generation probabilities. Pairwise subsampling indicated that sequencing depth was expected to affect the degree of clonotype sharing among donors. Incomplete sequencing was indicated by rarefaction of sorted-subset datasets, despite the large sequencing depth. Naive subsets generally had larger estimated clonotype richness than memory subsets did. Sharing across a few donors was observed for 4.5% to 6.5% of naive CD4, 3% to 4% of naive CD8, 2% to 2.5% of memory CD4, and roughly 0.4% of memory CD8 clonotypes. Because the study included a small number of donors, the genetic and exposure-history diversity represented was limited. Only blood was sampled, and tissue TCR repertoires likely differ from those in blood.

Note on this clone: Its antigen specificity is not known. Base qualities were left out, and no much larger clone turns up one base away.

Reading the germline V gene (reference sequence) gives CDR1 MNHEY and CDR2 SMNVEV. V lost 6 bases and J lost 0 bases, and the count of bases not matched to a germline gene is 6. The CDR3 starts with the cysteine, ends with the phenylalanine, and has 15 residues. Only the CDR3 part of the read is kept: 45 bases, read in frame from the first base. The donors were healthy, HIV-negative adults with no recently reported acute infections or vaccinations. Every donor was a Caucasian adult living in Nashville, Tennessee, USA. CD4+ T cells were enriched by magnetic negative selection, after which naive cells were positively selected on CD45RA and the negative fraction was taken as the memory subset. Blood was obtained by leukapheresis, after which PBMCs were separated by Ficoll-Histopaque density gradient centrifugation and cryopreserved in liquid nitrogen vapor phase. Analytical flow cytometry was used to check the purity and quantity of each magnetically sorted T cell population. From each sorted fraction, genomic DNA was isolated and quantified by UV absorbance on a Nanodrop 2000c.

The sequence links TRBV27 to TRBJ1-2; 8 junctional bases match TRBD1. The sample consisted of memory CD4+ T cells sorted from blood. The sample's cell subset or site label, in plain terms: CD45RA-negative fraction. This clonotype was obtained from a man aged 30 to 39 in good health. The sequenced DNA is TGTGCCAGCAGGGGGACAGGCGCCTCTAACTATGGCTACACCTTC. This sequence encodes CASRGTGASNYGYTF.